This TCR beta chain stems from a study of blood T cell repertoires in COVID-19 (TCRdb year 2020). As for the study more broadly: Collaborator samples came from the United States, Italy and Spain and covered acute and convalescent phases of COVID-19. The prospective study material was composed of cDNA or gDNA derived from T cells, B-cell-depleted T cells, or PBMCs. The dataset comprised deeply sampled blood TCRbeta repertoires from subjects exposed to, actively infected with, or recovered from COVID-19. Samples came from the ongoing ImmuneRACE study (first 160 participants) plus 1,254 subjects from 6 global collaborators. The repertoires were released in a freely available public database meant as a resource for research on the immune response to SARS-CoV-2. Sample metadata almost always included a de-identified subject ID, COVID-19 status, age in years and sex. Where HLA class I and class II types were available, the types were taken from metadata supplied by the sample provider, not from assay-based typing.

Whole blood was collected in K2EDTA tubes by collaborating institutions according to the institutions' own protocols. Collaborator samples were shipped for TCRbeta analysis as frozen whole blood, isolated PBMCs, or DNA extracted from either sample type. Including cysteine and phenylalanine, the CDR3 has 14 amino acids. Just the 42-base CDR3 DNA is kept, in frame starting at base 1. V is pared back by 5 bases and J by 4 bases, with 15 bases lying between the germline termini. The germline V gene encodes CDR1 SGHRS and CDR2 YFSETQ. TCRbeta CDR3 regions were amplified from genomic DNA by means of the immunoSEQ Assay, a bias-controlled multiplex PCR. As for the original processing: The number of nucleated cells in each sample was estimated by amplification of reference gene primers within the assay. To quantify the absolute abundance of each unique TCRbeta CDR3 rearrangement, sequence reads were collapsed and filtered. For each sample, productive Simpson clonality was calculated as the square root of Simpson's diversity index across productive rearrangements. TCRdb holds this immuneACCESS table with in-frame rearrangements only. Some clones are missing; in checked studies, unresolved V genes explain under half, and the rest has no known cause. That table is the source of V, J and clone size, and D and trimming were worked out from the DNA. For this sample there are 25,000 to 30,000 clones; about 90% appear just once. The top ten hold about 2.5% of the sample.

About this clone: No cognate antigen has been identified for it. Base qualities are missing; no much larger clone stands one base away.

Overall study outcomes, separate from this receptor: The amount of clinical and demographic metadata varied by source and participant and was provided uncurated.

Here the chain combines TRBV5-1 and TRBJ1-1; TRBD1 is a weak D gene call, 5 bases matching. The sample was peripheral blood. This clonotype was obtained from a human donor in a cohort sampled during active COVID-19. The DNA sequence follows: TGCGCCAGCAGTCTAGGGGTGTCGGCCACTGAAGCTTTCTTT. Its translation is CASSLGVSATEAFF.